Listed below are T cell receptor beta chains from one sample, sequenced in a study of CD8 T cells in Susac syndrome. A single record per CDR3 protein comes from TCRdb applying MiXCR to the immunoSEQ multiplex PCR reads. Among around 200,000 distinct CDR3 sequences listed, approximately 96% were seen once. Sequenced material: CD4+ T cells from PBMCs. These receptors were taken from a human donor with Susac syndrome. Both conserved end residues are part of each CDR3. A D gene is named only where the DNA matches it firmly. A row's size may be missing; if present it is once, few, many or a size class.

j_call: TRBJ2-2
clone_size: -
v_call: TRBV23-1
d_call: -
cdr3_aa: CASSQSFAGTGELFF
cdr3_nt: TGCGCCAGCAGTCAATCTTTCGCGGGGACCGGGGAGCTGTTTTTT

j_call: TRBJ1-1
clone_size: -
v_call: TRBV14
d_call: TRBD1
cdr3_aa: CASSQTGVHEAFF
cdr3_nt: TGTGCCAGCAGCCAGACAGGGGTCCATGAAGCTTTCTTT

j_call: TRBJ1-2
clone_size: -
v_call: TRBV11-1
d_call: -
cdr3_aa: CASSLEGRDNYGYTF
cdr3_nt: TGTGCCAGCAGCTTAGAAGGACGGGATAACTATGGCTACACCTTC

j_call: TRBJ2-3
clone_size: -
v_call: TRBV6-6
d_call: -
cdr3_aa: CASRDTSSTDTQYF
cdr3_nt: TGTGCCAGCAGGGACACATCTAGCACAGATACGCAGTATTTT

j_call: TRBJ2-1
clone_size: -
v_call: TRBV30
d_call: TRBD2
cdr3_aa: CAWNPAGVWIGQFF
cdr3_nt: TGTGCCTGGAATCCAGCGGGGGTATGGATTGGGCAGTTCTTC

j_call: TRBJ1-5
clone_size: -
v_call: TRBV7-2
d_call: TRBD1
cdr3_aa: CASSLVGTGNQPQHF
cdr3_nt: TGTGCCAGCAGCTTAGTCGGGACAGGCAATCAGCCCCAGCATTTT

j_call: TRBJ1-2
clone_size: -
v_call: TRBV30
d_call: -
cdr3_aa: CAWSPISGAGGYTF
cdr3_nt: TGTGCCTGGAGTCCAATTTCGGGGGCAGGGGGCTACACCTTC

j_call: TRBJ1-1
clone_size: once
v_call: TRBV25-1
d_call: TRBD1
cdr3_aa: CASSEDRTGLNTEAFF
cdr3_nt: TGTGCCAGCAGTGAAGACCGGACAGGGTTGAACACTGAAGCTTTCTTT

j_call: TRBJ2-5
clone_size: -
v_call: TRBV7-2
d_call: -
cdr3_aa: CASSRRGTQQETQYF
cdr3_nt: TGTGCCAGCAGCAGGCGCGGGACGCAGCAAGAGACCCAGTACTTC

j_call: TRBJ2-7
clone_size: -
v_call: TRBV27
d_call: TRBD1
cdr3_aa: CASSHESTGPYEQYF
cdr3_nt: TGTGCCAGCAGTCACGAATCGACAGGGCCATACGAGCAGTACTTC

j_call: TRBJ2-2
clone_size: -
v_call: TRBV12-3/TRBV12-4
d_call: -
cdr3_aa: CASSSRAGRTGELFF
cdr3_nt: TGTGCCAGCAGTTCGAGGGCAGGGAGAACCGGGGAGCTGTTTTTT

j_call: TRBJ1-5
clone_size: -
v_call: TRBV12-3/TRBV12-4
d_call: -
cdr3_aa: CASRAVGGSNQPQHF
cdr3_nt: TGTGCCAGCAGGGCGGTGGGGGGGAGCAATCAGCCCCAGCATTTT

j_call: TRBJ1-1
clone_size: -
v_call: TRBV29-1
d_call: TRBD1
cdr3_aa: CSAGTGLNTEAFF
cdr3_nt: TGCAGCGCCGGGACAGGGTTGAACACTGAAGCTTTCTTT

j_call: TRBJ2-7
clone_size: -
v_call: TRBV29-1
d_call: -
cdr3_aa: CSVGALGEQYF
cdr3_nt: TGCAGCGTTGGGGCCCTAGGAGAGCAGTACTTC

j_call: TRBJ2-1
clone_size: -
v_call: TRBV30
d_call: TRBD1
cdr3_aa: CAWEGGELYNEQFF
cdr3_nt: TGTGCCTGGGAAGGGGGCGAACTGTATAATGAGCAGTTCTTC

j_call: TRBJ2-5
clone_size: -
v_call: TRBV9
d_call: -
cdr3_aa: CASSVTGLETQYF
cdr3_nt: TGTGCCAGCAGTGTGACAGGTTTGGAGACCCAGTACTTC

j_call: TRBJ2-7
clone_size: -
v_call: TRBV27
d_call: TRBD2
cdr3_aa: CASSPPRGLGSYEQYF
cdr3_nt: TGTGCCAGCAGTCCACCCAGGGGACTAGGGAGCTACGAGCAGTACTTC

j_call: TRBJ2-7
clone_size: -
v_call: TRBV12-3/TRBV12-4
d_call: -
cdr3_aa: CASSALWYEQYF
cdr3_nt: TGTGCCAGCAGTGCACTGTGGTACGAGCAGTACTTC

j_call: TRBJ1-2
clone_size: -
v_call: TRBV20-1
d_call: TRBD1
cdr3_aa: CSAPSQGAIGYTF
cdr3_nt: TGCAGTGCACCGTCACAGGGGGCCATTGGCTACACCTTC

j_call: TRBJ1-1
clone_size: -
v_call: TRBV12-2
d_call: -
cdr3_aa: CASRLGQGFIEAFF
cdr3_nt: TGTGCAAGTCGCTTAGGACAGGGATTTATAGAAGCTTTCTTT

j_call: TRBJ2-3
clone_size: -
v_call: TRBV10-2
d_call: -
cdr3_aa: CASSIQGTDTQYF
cdr3_nt: TGCGCCAGCAGTATACAGGGCACAGATACGCAGTATTTT

j_call: TRBJ1-4
clone_size: -
v_call: TRBV7-8
d_call: -
cdr3_aa: CASSFSHTSNEKLFF
cdr3_nt: TGTGCCAGCAGCTTTTCGCACACCTCTAATGAAAAACTGTTTTTT